The clone carrying this T cell receptor beta chain was seen at least ten times. This sample is drawn from a study of metastatic and nonmetastatic thyroid tumors. Study background: Repertoire comparison spanned blood and tumor or nodule tissue of malignant and benign thyroid patients.

Patients were all untreated before their thyroid surgery. TCRdb re-called the PCR reads with MiXCR. There are 17,000 or so clones in the sample; around 30% occur only once, and roughly a sixth lies in the top ten. What was sequenced was tumor tissue. The source of this sequence is a female donor with papillary thyroid cancer or a benign thyroid nodule (not recorded which). Some clones in this sample may be carry-over from other donors' samples.

CDR3: CASSQDPGQVGQGYTF. In DNA, the CDR3 is TGTGCCAGCAGCCAAGACCCCGGACAGGTTGGGCAAGGCTACACCTTC. The gene calls are TRBV4-2 and TRBJ1-2; 7 nucleotides agree with TRBD1. The germline gives CDR1 LGHNA, CDR2 YNFKEQ. J gave up 8 bases and V 0 bases, and 12 bases lay outside the gene matches. The CDR3 is 16 amino acids.